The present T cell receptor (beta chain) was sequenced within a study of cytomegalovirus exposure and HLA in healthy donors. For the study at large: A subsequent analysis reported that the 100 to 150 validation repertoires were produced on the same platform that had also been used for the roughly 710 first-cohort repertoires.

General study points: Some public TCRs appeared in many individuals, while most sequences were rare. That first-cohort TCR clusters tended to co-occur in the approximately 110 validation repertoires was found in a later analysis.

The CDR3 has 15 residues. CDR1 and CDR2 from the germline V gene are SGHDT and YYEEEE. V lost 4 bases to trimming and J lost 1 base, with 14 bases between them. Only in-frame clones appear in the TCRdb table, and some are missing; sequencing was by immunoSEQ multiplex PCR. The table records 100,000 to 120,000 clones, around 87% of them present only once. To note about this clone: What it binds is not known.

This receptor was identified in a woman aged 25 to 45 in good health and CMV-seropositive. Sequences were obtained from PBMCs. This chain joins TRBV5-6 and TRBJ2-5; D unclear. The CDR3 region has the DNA TGTGCCAGCAGCCCTAGATTTGGTGGCCAAGAGACCCAGTACTTC. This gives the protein CASSPRFGGQETQYF.